The 6 T cell receptor beta chains reported below all come from one sample, sequenced in a study of blood T cell repertoires in COVID-19. Sequenced by immunoSEQ multiplex PCR; TCRdb stores in-frame clones only, minus some. The table records over 250,000 clones, around 87% of them present only once. Material: PBMCs or T cells enriched from blood (not recorded which). These receptors all stem from a woman between 18 and 29 years old who had recovered from COVID-19.

The chain's CDR3 is CAISDPDRANYEQYF. DNA for the CDR3: TGTGCCATCAGTGACCCAGACAGGGCGAACTACGAGCAGTACTTC. This chain links TRBV10-3 with TRBJ2-7, with 7 bases aligning to TRBD1. CDR1 is ENHRY, CDR2 SYGVKD, per germline. Trimming removed 3 bases from V and 3 bases from J; junction bases left unmatched: 8. CDR3 length: 15 amino acids.

The rearrangement uses TRBV20-1 and TRBJ1-4; a weak D match, TRBD1 (6 bases). The CDR3 extends over 11 amino acids. CDR1 DFQATT and CDR2 SNEGSKA come from the germline V gene (reference sequence). Trimming removed 4 bases at V and 10 bases at J, with 10 bases between. This CDR3 is CSATGAGKLFF. The CDR3 nucleotides are TGCAGTGCTACAGGGGCGGGAAAACTGTTTTTT.

The chain combines TRBV18 with TRBJ1-2, with 7 bases matching TRBD1. The CDR3 contains 14 residues. The V and J ends lost 2 bases and 8 bases, in that order; junction bases with no gene match: 8. In germline, CDR1 is KGHSH, CDR2 LQKENI. CDR3 nucleotide sequence: TGTGCCAGCTCACCAGTACAGGGGACGGAAGGCTACACCTTC. Amino acid sequence: CASSPVQGTEGYTF. The variable domain in full, with the rest retrieved from reference TRBV18 and TRBJ1-2, is NAGVMQNPRHLVRRRGQEARLRCSPMKGHSHVYWYRQLPEEGLKFMVYLQKENIIDESGMPKERFSAEFPKEGPSILRIQQVVRGDSAAYFCASSPVQGTEGYTFGSGTRLTVV.

This clone was observed a single time. The J gene is TRBJ1-5, the V gene TRBV12-3 or TRBV12-4, with a possible D match to TRBD1 (5 bases). The CDR3 has 13 residues. V lost 5 bases and J lost 6, with 11 bases in between. The CDR3: CASSLLDSQPQHF. The CDR3 region has the DNA TGTGCCAGCAGTCTCCTCGACAGTCAGCCCCAGCATTTT.

The gene calls are TRBV11-2 and TRBJ2-5; 9 positions agree with TRBD1. This CDR3 region has 15 residues. V shed 6 bases, J shed 3 bases, and the junction held 8 bases outside the gene matches. CDR1 is SGHAT and CDR2 is FQNNGV in the germline V gene. The CDR3 spells CASRLRDREEETQYF. CDR3 DNA sequence: TGTGCCAGCAGGCTCCGGGACAGGGAGGAAGAGACCCAGTACTTC. Full variable domain (outside the CDR3, taken from reference TRBV11-2 and TRBJ2-5): EAGVAQSPRYKIIEKRQSVAFWCNPISGHATLYWYQQILGQGPKLLIQFQNNGVVDDSQLPKDRFSAERLKGVDSTLKIQPAKLEDSAVYLCASRLRDREEETQYFGPGTRLLVL.

The chain has TRBV21-1 and TRBJ2-7; TRBD2 reflects the table's D call only, with no check against the DNA. TRBV21-1 is a pseudogene locus. There are 19 residues in the CDR3. The DNA for the CDR3 is TGTGCCAGCAGCAAACCCCTAGCGGGGGGGCAATCTACAACCTACGAGCAGTACTTC. Protein: CASSKPLAGGQSTTYEQYF.